The 18 T cell receptor beta chains presented below share a single source sample, sequenced in a study of cytomegalovirus exposure and HLA in healthy donors. In the PCR, 60 Vbeta and 13 Jbeta primers were used. Libraries were prepared by immunoSEQ multiplex PCR; TCRdb keeps only in-frame clonotypes and omits some of them. Among 95,000 to 150,000 clones listed, more than 55% were seen once. The sequenced material came from PBMCs. Source of these receptors: a man aged 18 to 35 in good health and CMV-seronegative.

As for this clone: The junction shows a germline mismatch at one end, possibly a read error. The rearrangement joins TRBV5-1 to TRBJ1-2; TRBD1 is a possible D gene (6 bases). The CDR3 sequence is 16 residues long. Germline loops: CDR1 SGHRS, CDR2 YFSETQ. The CDR3 reads CACSTLPHEQGYGYTF. CDR3 coding DNA: TGCGCCTGCAGCACCCTCCCCCACGAACAGGGCTATGGCTACACCTTC.

The chain carries TRBV6-6 and TRBJ2-3, with 9 bases that match TRBD1. Germline CDR1 reads MNHNY; CDR2 reads SVGAGI (reference sequence). V trimming: 11 bases; J trimming: 4 bases; junction bases outside the gene matches: 7. The CDR3 covers 13 residues. The CDR3 DNA sequence: TGTGCCGGCGGACAGGGGTGGGCAGATACGCAGTATTTT. Translated, it gives CAGGQGWADTQYF.

V usage is TRBV2 and J usage is TRBJ2-2; D possibly corresponds to TRBD2 (5 bases). Trimming took off 8 bases at V and 1 base at J, with 11 bases between the two ends. The CDR3 has 14 residues. The germline V gene has CDR1 SNHLY and CDR2 FYNNEI. Here the CDR3 DNA reads TGTGCCAGCCACAAGCGGTTGAACACCGGGGAGCTGTTTTTT. It is translated as CASHKRLNTGELFF.

The rearrangement joins TRBV9 to TRBJ1-4; D unresolved. The CDR3 length is 15 residues. V lost 0 bases to trimming and J lost 8 bases, with 14 bases between them. The germline V gene encodes CDR1 SGDLS and CDR2 YYNGEE. CDR3 coding DNA: TGTGCCAGCAGCGTAGATAGCCGCCGAGGGGAAAAACTGTTTTTT. As protein: CASSVDSRRGEKLFF.

This clone was found a few times. The V call is TRBV4-2, the J call TRBJ2-2; TRBD2 matches at 12 bases. CDR3 length: 16 amino acids. V trimming: 4 bases; J trimming: 7 bases; junction bases outside the gene matches: 7. Germline V gene data show CDR1 as LGHNA and CDR2 as YNFKEQ. CDR3 sequence: CASSLNRGLAGGELFF. In DNA form, the CDR3 reads TGTGCCAGCAGCCTTAACAGGGGACTAGCGGGCGGGGAGCTGTTTTTT.

J is TRBJ1-6 and V is TRBV4-2; 10 bases are a match to TRBD1. CDR1 and CDR2 from the germline V gene are LGHNA and YNFKEQ. After removal of 5 bases from V and 14 bases from J, the junction contained 9 bases not matched to a gene. CDR3 length equals 14 residues. For the CDR3, the DNA is TGTGCCAGCAGCGACCGGGACAGGGGAGGAACCCTCCACTTT. It translates to CASSDRDRGGTLHF.

The chain is built from TRBV13 and TRBJ1-1; D is unresolved. Germline loops: CDR1 PRHDT, CDR2 FYEKMQ (reference sequence). The V and J ends lost 5 bases and 4 bases respectively, with 17 bases between them. The CDR3 runs to 15 residues. The CDR3 nucleotides are TGTGCCAGCAGCCCCAAAGTCGACCCAGGCACTGAAGCTTTCTTT. Translating gives CASSPKVDPGTEAFF.

The chain uses TRBV7-9 and TRBJ2-4, with TRBD1 matching over 11 bases. Germline CDR1 and CDR2: SEHNR and FQNEAQ (reference sequence). The CDR3 covers 14 residues. With 5 bases clipped from V and 9 bases from J, the junction kept 6 bases outside the gene matches. The CDR3 sequence is CASSAGQGASIQYF. The CDR3 nucleotides read TGTGCCAGCAGCGCCGGACAGGGGGCGAGCATTCAGTACTTC.

The chain has TRBV7-2 and TRBJ1-2; no clear D gene. The CDR3 consists of 15 residues. Trimming removed 5 bases at V and 8 bases at J, with 21 bases between. Germline V gives CDR1 SGHTA, CDR2 FQGNSA. This CDR3 is CASSAEALPGWGYTF. Here the CDR3 DNA reads TGTGCCAGCAGCGCGGAGGCATTACCCGGCTGGGGCTACACCTTC.

J is TRBJ2-2 and V is TRBV10-1, with D maybe TRBD1 (5 bases). This CDR3 spans 16 amino acids. V was cut by 0 bases and J by 5 bases, with 13 bases left in between. Germline CDR1 WNHNN, CDR2 SYGVQD (reference sequence). CDR3 in amino acids: CASSESKTAGTGELFF. CDR3 nucleotides: TGCGCCAGCAGTGAGTCGAAGACTGCAGGGACCGGGGAGCTGTTTTTT.

This sequence joins TRBV19 and TRBJ1-1, with a possible D match to TRBD1 (5 bases). Trimming took off 11 bases at V and 4 bases at J, with 14 bases between the two ends. This CDR3 has 12 residues. CDR1 and CDR2 (germline): LNHDA, SQIVND (reference sequence). For the CDR3, the DNA is TGTGCCGTCGGCCCGGGGGGCACTGAAGCTTTCTTT. It specifies CAVGPGGTEAFF.

This chain uses TRBV7-9 with TRBJ2-2; tentative D call: TRBD2 (6 bases). Looked up from germline, CDR1 is SEHNR and CDR2 is FQNEAQ (reference sequence). CDR3 length: 17 amino acids. The germline V and J ends were trimmed by 2 bases and 1 base, with 14 bases remaining between them. CDR3 protein: CASSLLEGRRNTGELFF. In DNA form, the CDR3 reads TGTGCCAGCAGCTTATTAGAAGGGAGGAGGAACACCGGGGAGCTGTTTTTT.

This clone was detected only once. The chain couples TRBV7-2 to TRBJ1-2, with D possibly being TRBD1 (6 bases). CDR1 and CDR2 (germline): SGHTA, FQGNSA. The CDR3 contains 15 residues. Trimming pared 3 bases from V and 4 bases from J, leaving 15 bases between. CDR3 residues: CASSFYFGGGYGYTF. CDR3 sequence (DNA): TGTGCCAGCAGCTTTTATTTTGGGGGCGGCTATGGCTACACCTTC. Using reference TRBV7-2 and TRBJ1-2 for the parts outside the CDR3, the full variable domain is GAGVSQSPSNKVTEKGKDVELRCDPISGHTALYWYRQSLGQGLEFLIYFQGNSAPDKSGLPSDRFSAERTGGSVSTLTIQRTQQEDSAVYLCASSFYFGGGYGYTFGSGTRLTVV.

This chain links TRBV7-8 with TRBJ2-1; 8 bases map to TRBD1. The CDR3 consists of 15 residues. Losses at the gene ends were 7 bases for V and 6 bases for J; bases not matched to a gene: 11. The V gene's germline CDR1 is SGHVS and CDR2 FQNEAQ. The CDR3 protein is CASTRFDRGFNEQFF. In DNA, the CDR3 is TGTGCCAGCACCCGATTCGACAGGGGATTCAATGAGCAGTTCTTC.

This chain joins TRBV6-5 and TRBJ1-2, with D perhaps matching TRBD1 (5 bases). Germline CDR1 and CDR2: MNHEY and SVGAGI. V lost 6 bases and J 2 bases, leaving 10 bases between the germline ends. The CDR3 is 13 residues long. The CDR3 spells CASRVAGNYGYTF. In DNA form, the CDR3 reads TGTGCCAGCAGAGTAGCAGGGAACTATGGCTACACCTTC.

This rearrangement joins TRBV29-1 to TRBJ2-5, with D maybe TRBD2 (6 bases). The CDR3 spans 12 residues. Trimming pared 7 bases from V and 4 bases from J, leaving 13 bases between. Germline V lookup: CDR1 SQVTM, CDR2 ANQGSEA. The CDR3: CSAAGSGETQYF. As DNA, the CDR3 is TGCAGCGCTGCGGGTAGCGGAGAGACCCAGTACTTC.

The chain recombines TRBV6-5 with TRBJ1-5, with a tentative D call TRBD1 (6 bases). The CDR3 covers 14 residues. V was pared by 6 bases and J by 4 bases, with 13 bases between. CDR1 is MNHEY and CDR2 is SVGAGI in the germline V gene. In DNA form, the CDR3 reads TGTGCCAGCAGAGCACAGGGCTGGAATCAGCCCCAGCATTTT. Encoded protein: CASRAQGWNQPQHF.

This clone was picked up a small number of times. The chain recombines TRBV28 with TRBJ1-2; unclear D gene. Between the trimmed V and J ends, which lost 8 bases and 7 bases, there was a span of 8 bases. The germline V gene encodes CDR1 MDHEN and CDR2 SYDVKM. The CDR3 extends over 10 amino acids. CDR3 DNA sequence: TGTGCCAGCGGAGTAATTGGCTACACCTTC. This sequence encodes CASGVIGYTF.